This passage covers 22 T cell receptor beta chains from one sample sequenced in a study of CD4 T cells in relation to SARS-CoV-2 and coronaviruses. The unexposed donors gave CD4+ T cells in 2011-2018, prior to COVID-19. The cells were cultured for about 10 days before CD4+ T cells were isolated. These receptors are not linked to any known antigen. TCRdb's table, derived via immunoSEQ multiplex PCR, lists solely in-frame clones and lacks some. The sample includes about 26,000 clones, around 73% of them seen just once. Sequences were obtained from CD4+ T cells from PBMCs, cultured in vitro. The receptors stem from a human donor in good health.

The chain carries TRBV7-9 and TRBJ1-4, with D perhaps TRBD1 (6 bases). The CDR3 covers 17 residues. Germline-derived CDR1 and CDR2 are SEHNR and FQNEAQ (reference sequence). V shed 0 bases and J shed 3 bases, with 14 bases lying between them. CDR3 amino acids: CASSLAPGAGANEKLFF. The CDR3 nucleotides read TGTGCCAGCAGCTTAGCCCCGGGGGCCGGAGCTAATGAAAAACTGTTTTTT. Full variable domain (missing parts from reference TRBV7-9 and TRBJ1-4): DTGVSQNPRHKITKRGQNVTFRCDPISEHNRLYWYRQTLGQGPEFLTYFQNEAQLEKSRLLSDRFSAERPKGSFSTLEIQRTEQGDSAMYLCASSLAPGAGANEKLFFGSGTQLSVL.

This chain connects TRBV19 to TRBJ1-6; D remains ambiguous. The CDR3 covers 14 residues. Trimming cost V 3 bases and J 7 bases, with 10 bases left between them. Germline CDR1 reads LNHDA; CDR2 reads SQIVND (reference sequence). CDR3 residues: CASSIRATNSPLHF. DNA of the CDR3: TGTGCCAGTAGTATCCGCGCGACAAATTCACCCCTCCACTTT.

This rearrangement joins TRBV5-1 to TRBJ2-7; tentatively, D is TRBD1 (5 bases). V was clipped by 0 bases and J by 4 bases, with 14 bases between them. The germline gives CDR1 SGHRS, CDR2 YFSETQ. The CDR3 is made up of 15 amino acids. CDR3 protein: CASSLEVVGAYEQYF. CDR3 DNA: TGCGCCAGCAGCTTGGAAGTAGTTGGGGCGTACGAGCAGTACTTC.

This chain uses TRBV5-1 with TRBJ1-5; 8 nucleotides match TRBD1. Germline loops: CDR1 SGHRS, CDR2 YFSETQ. V lost 4 bases, J lost 4 bases, and 7 bases stayed unmatched. The CDR3 runs to 15 residues. The CDR3 DNA sequence: TGCGCCAGCAGCCAGACAGGGGTAGGGAATCAGCCCCAGCATTTT. Its protein is CASSQTGVGNQPQHF.

The CDR3 nucleotides are TGCGCCAGCAGCCAAGATACCCAGGGAAATACTGAAGCTTTCTTT. Protein product: CASSQDTQGNTEAFF. This chain links TRBV4-3 with TRBJ1-1, with TRBD1 as a possible D gene (5 bases). The germline gives CDR1 LGHNA, CDR2 YSLEER. This CDR3 spans 15 amino acids. V shed 0 bases and J shed 5 bases, with 13 bases lying between them.

This clone has only one observation. This chain links TRBV5-8 with TRBJ1-1; possible D gene TRBD1, 5 bases. This CDR3 spans 14 amino acids. V lost 6 bases to trimming and J lost 1 base, with 13 bases between them. Germline loops: CDR1 SGHTS, CDR2 YDEGEE. Written as DNA, the CDR3 is TGTGCCAGCACCCTAGGCCAGGGGAACACTGAAGCTTTCTTT. Amino acids: CASTLGQGNTEAFF.

CDR3: CASSLDPTSQDTQYF. Here the CDR3 DNA reads TGTGCCAGCAGCTTAGATCCTACTAGCCAGGATACGCAGTATTTT. The genes are TRBV11-2 and TRBJ2-3; D might be TRBD2 (6 bases). Trimming stripped 0 bases from V and 6 bases from J, with 13 bases between. The CDR3 covers 15 residues. The germline CDR1 and CDR2 sequences are SGHAT and FQNNGV.

The CDR3 is CASSYDRRSNQPQHF. CDR3 nucleotide sequence: TGTGCCAGCAGTTACGATCGACGGAGCAATCAGCCCCAGCATTTT. The chain couples TRBV6-2 or TRBV6-3 to TRBJ1-5; no clear D. The CDR3 covers 15 residues. The germline V gene encodes CDR1 MNHEY and CDR2 SVGEGT. Trimming pared 2 bases from V and 1 base from J, leaving 9 bases between.

The chain is built from TRBV29-1 and TRBJ1-1, with D perhaps TRBD1 (5 bases). The CDR3 totals 13 residues. Germline assignment: CDR1 SQVTM and CDR2 ANQGSEA. With 3 bases removed from V and 1 base from J, the gap between germline ends came to 9 bases. This CDR3 reads CSVEGTENTEAFF. CDR3 DNA sequence: TGCAGCGTTGAGGGGACGGAGAACACTGAAGCTTTCTTT.

By share, this clone ranks as medium-sized. In DNA form, the CDR3 reads TGTGCCAGCAGCCAAGATCGGTCAGGTACAGTAGCTAACTATGGCTACACCTTC. The encoded protein is CASSQDRSGTVANYGYTF. This sequence joins TRBV4-2 and TRBJ1-2; D is undetermined. Trimming shortened V by 0 bases and J by 0 bases, and 17 bases separated the two germline ends. The germline CDR1 and CDR2 sequences are LGHNA and YNFKEQ. This CDR3 has 18 residues.

A remark on this clone: The junction shows a germline mismatch at one end, possibly a read error. CDR3 protein: CASGDALGGQGF. The CDR3 DNA sequence: TGTGCCAGCGGCGATGCCTTGGGGGGGCAGGGCTTC. The rearrangement uses TRBV7-9 and TRBJ2-7; tentatively, D is TRBD2 (7 bases). This CDR3 spans 12 amino acids. From germline, CDR1 is SEHNR and CDR2 FQNEAQ (reference sequence).

The rearrangement links TRBV18 to TRBJ2-3; either TRBD1 or TRBD2 may fit D (6 bases each). Germline lookup yields CDR1 KGHSH and CDR2 LQKENI. CDR3 length equals 14 residues. V was clipped by 2 bases and J by 2 bases, with 8 bases between them. DNA of the CDR3: TGTGCCAGCTCACCAACGGGGGCCACAGATACGCAGTATTTT. This sequence encodes CASSPTGATDTQYF.

The V gene is TRBV5-5, the J gene TRBJ1-1; D gene unclear. This CDR3 has 15 amino acids. Trimming cost V 0 bases and J 1 base, with 10 bases left between them. Germline V gene sequence: CDR1 SGHKS, CDR2 YYEKEE (reference sequence). DNA of the CDR3: TGTGCCAGCAGCTTGGTCCGGGATAAGAACACTGAAGCTTTCTTT. Its protein product is CASSLVRDKNTEAFF.

The V gene is TRBV25-1, the J gene TRBJ2-1; tentative D call: TRBD2 (6 bases). This CDR3 contains 16 residues. Trimming shortened V by 1 base and J by 5 bases, and 15 bases separated the two germline ends. The V gene's germline CDR1 is MGHDK and CDR2 SYGVNS. The CDR3 DNA is TGTGCCAGCAGTGAATGGGGCGGGATCATTAACAATGAGCAGTTCTTC. Its protein product is CASSEWGGIINNEQFF.

The chain combines TRBV2 with TRBJ1-2, with D perhaps matching TRBD1 (6 bases). This CDR3 is 14 amino acids long. Per the germline V gene, CDR1 is SNHLY and CDR2 is FYNNEI. V lost 7 bases and J 3 bases, leaving 15 bases between the germline ends. CDR3 region: CASTEGGAYYGYTF. DNA of the CDR3: TGTGCCAGCACCGAAGGGGGGGCCTACTATGGCTACACCTTC. Looking up the rest from reference TRBV2 and TRBJ1-2 gives the full variable domain: EPEVTQTPSHQVTQMGQEVILRCVPISNHLYFYWYRQILGQKVEFLVSFYNNEISEKSEIFDDQFSVERPDGSNFTLKIRSTKLEDSAMYFCASTEGGAYYGYTFGSGTRLTVV.

The chain recombines TRBV14 with TRBJ2-1; D unresolved. V was pared by 0 bases and J by 14 bases, with 11 bases between. The germline V gene has CDR1 SGHDN and CDR2 FVKESK. This CDR3 is built from 12 residues. The CDR3: CASSQDRVREFF. For the CDR3, the DNA is TGTGCCAGCAGCCAAGACCGGGTTAGGGAGTTCTTC.

This chain uses TRBV2 with TRBJ1-1, with unresolved D. V lost 2 bases, J lost 0 bases, and 4 bases lay in between. Per germline, CDR1 SNHLY and CDR2 FYNNEI. The CDR3 is made up of 13 amino acids. The CDR3 spells CASSEYMNTEAFF. CDR3 in DNA: TGTGCCAGCAGTGAATACATGAACACTGAAGCTTTCTTT. The full variable domain, rest sourced from reference TRBV2 and TRBJ1-1, is EPEVTQTPSHQVTQMGQEVILRCVPISNHLYFYWYRQILGQKVEFLVSFYNNEISEKSEIFDDQFSVERPDGSNFTLKIRSTKLEDSAMYFCASSEYMNTEAFFGQGTRLTVV.

This chain connects TRBV9 to TRBJ2-1; TRBD2 agrees at 12 bases. Germline lookup yields CDR1 SGDLS and CDR2 YYNGEE. The CDR3 runs to 15 residues. With V trimmed by 3 bases and J by 5 bases, 3 bases remained unmatched. Here the CDR3 reads CASSARTSGNNEQFF. The CDR3 DNA reads TGTGCCAGCAGCGCAAGGACTAGCGGGAACAATGAGCAGTTCTTC.

This clone turned up a few times. This rearrangement joins TRBV6-6 to TRBJ2-5, with a possible D match to TRBD1 (5 bases). V was pared by 0 bases and J by 0 bases, with 5 bases between. Per the germline V gene, CDR1 is MNHNY and CDR2 is SVGAGI (reference sequence). The CDR3 extends over 14 amino acids. CDR3 region: CASSYSTDQETQYF. In DNA form, the CDR3 reads TGTGCCAGCAGTTACTCGACAGACCAAGAGACCCAGTACTTC.

The genes are TRBV18 and TRBJ2-5; 15 bases agree with TRBD2. The CDR3 runs to 18 residues. The V and J ends lost 3 bases and 6 bases, in that order; junction bases with no gene match: 11. Germline V gene sequence: CDR1 KGHSH, CDR2 LQKENI. The CDR3 nucleotides are TGTGCCAGCTCACCTCGGGGAGCCGGGACTAGCGGGGGGCAGACCCAGTACTTC. It codes for CASSPRGAGTSGGQTQYF.

The V call is TRBV9, the J call TRBJ2-7, with D perhaps given as TRBD1 or TRBD2 (6 bases each). The germline gives CDR1 SGDLS, CDR2 YYNGEE. The CDR3 is 16 amino acids. Trimming cost V 4 bases and J 2 bases, with 19 bases left between them. CDR3 sequence reads: CASSKGGTLATYEQYF. CDR3 bases: TGTGCCAGCAGCAAAGGGGGGACTCTAGCCACCTACGAGCAGTACTTC. Combining the CDR3 with reference TRBV9 and TRBJ2-7 gives the whole variable domain DSGVTQTPKHLITATGQRVTLRCSPRSGDLSVYWYQQSLDQGLQFLIQYYNGEERAKGNILERFSAQQFPDLHSELNLSSLELGDSALYFCASSKGGTLATYEQYFGPGTRLTVT.

V and J are TRBV6-2 or TRBV6-3 and TRBJ1-4; TRBD1 aligns across 7 bases. The J segment lost 8 bases and the V segment lost 2 bases, leaving 5 bases of the junction unmatched. In germline, CDR1 is MNHEY, CDR2 SVGEGT. The CDR3 spans 14 residues. CDR3 loop: CASSYPTGVEKLFF. In nucleotides, the CDR3 is TGTGCCAGCAGTTACCCCACAGGGGTGGAAAAACTGTTTTTT.